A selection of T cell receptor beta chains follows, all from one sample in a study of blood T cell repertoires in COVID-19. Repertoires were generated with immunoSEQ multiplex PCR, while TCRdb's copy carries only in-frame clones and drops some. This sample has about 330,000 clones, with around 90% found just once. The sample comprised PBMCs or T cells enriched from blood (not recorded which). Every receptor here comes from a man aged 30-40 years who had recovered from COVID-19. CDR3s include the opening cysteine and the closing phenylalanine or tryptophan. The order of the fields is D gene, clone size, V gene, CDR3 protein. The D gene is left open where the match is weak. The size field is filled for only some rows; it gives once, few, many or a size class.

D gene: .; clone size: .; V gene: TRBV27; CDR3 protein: CASRYAERNTEAFF
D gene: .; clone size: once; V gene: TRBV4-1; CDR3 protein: CASSHGGGTDTQYF
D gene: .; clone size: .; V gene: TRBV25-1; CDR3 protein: CASSAGLTVQETQYF
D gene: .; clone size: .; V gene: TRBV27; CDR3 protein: CASSLWAGTNYGYTF
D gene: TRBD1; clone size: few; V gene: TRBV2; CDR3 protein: CASGRTGKNTEAFF
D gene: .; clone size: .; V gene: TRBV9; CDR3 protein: CASGSVNEQFF
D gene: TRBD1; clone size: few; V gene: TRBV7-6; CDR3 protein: CASSPGQGNSYEQYF
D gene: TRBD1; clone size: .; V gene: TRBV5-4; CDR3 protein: CASSARNRGRQTQYF
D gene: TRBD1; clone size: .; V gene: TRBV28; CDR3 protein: CASSNKDREENEKLFF
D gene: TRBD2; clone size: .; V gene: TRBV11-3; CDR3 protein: CASSLGPAGGIEQFF
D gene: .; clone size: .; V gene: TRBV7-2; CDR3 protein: CASSLVPPGYNEKLFF
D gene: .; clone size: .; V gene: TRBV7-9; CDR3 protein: CASSLPSPNSPLHF
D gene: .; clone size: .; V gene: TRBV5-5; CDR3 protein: CASSSRMNTEAFF
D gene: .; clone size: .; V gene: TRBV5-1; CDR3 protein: CASSSGHILGEAFF
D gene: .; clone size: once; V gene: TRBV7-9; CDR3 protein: CASSLVGDGETQYF
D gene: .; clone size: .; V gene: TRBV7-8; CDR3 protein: CASSSGGGLGNQPQHF
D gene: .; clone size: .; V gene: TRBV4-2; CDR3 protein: CASSQGRGGQLYGYTF
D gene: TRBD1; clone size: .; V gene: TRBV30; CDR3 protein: CAWSTGVGGNTIYF
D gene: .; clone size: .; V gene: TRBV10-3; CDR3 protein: CAISEEGQIYGYTF
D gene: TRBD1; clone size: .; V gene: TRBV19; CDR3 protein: CASTTGTGNSYEQYF
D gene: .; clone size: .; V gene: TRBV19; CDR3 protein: CASSIMEGRFPPGELFF
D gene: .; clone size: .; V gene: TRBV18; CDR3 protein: CASSPGDTTNYGYTF
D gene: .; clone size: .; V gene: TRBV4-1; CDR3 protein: CASSQVGGAGSNEKLFF
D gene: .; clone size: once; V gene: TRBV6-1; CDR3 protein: CASSEVFAEAFF
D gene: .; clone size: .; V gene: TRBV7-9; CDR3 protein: CASSLASGAYNEQFF
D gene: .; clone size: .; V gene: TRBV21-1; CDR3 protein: CASSSALGRVNMNTEAFF
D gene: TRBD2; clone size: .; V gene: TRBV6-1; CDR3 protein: CASSVPPGGSHSYEQYF
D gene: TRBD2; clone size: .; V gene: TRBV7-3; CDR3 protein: CASSLLGLEYNEQFF
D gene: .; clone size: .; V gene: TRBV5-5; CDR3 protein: CASSTTVVVFGYTF
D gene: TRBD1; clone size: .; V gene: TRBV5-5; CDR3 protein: CASRGTGDNYGYTF
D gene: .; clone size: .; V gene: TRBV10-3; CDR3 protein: CAISEFYRAGIHTEAFF
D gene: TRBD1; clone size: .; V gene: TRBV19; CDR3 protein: CASSILGQGDPRELFF
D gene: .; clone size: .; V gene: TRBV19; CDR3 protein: CASYPNRQRPEAFF
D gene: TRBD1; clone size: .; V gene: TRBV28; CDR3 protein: CASSLSGQGLTDTQYF
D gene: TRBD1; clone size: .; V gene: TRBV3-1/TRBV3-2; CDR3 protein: CASSLETGAIYEQYF
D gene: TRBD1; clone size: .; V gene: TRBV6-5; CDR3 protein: CASRKGTGGINEQFF
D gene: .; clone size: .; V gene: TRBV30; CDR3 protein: CAWRLAGALYTEAFF
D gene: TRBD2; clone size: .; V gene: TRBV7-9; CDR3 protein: CASSDRDYIYEQYF
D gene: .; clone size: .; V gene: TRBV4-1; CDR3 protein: CASSQGDFNSPLHF
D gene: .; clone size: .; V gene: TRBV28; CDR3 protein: CASSLRGHLVRDEQFF
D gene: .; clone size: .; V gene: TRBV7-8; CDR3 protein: CASSEREQGRFYGYTF
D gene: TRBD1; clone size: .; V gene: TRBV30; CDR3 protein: CAWSVWKGGVSYNSPLHF
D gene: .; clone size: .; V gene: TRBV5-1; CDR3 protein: CASSLSSNNEKLFF
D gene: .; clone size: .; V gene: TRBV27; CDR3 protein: CASSRDQDTEAFF
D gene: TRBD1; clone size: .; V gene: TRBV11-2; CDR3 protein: CASSLIARGTDIQYF
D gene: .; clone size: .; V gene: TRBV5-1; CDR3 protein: CASSYQGTLNEQYF
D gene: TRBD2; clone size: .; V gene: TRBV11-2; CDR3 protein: CASSLPGGHNEQFF
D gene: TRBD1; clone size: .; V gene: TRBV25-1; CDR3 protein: CASRDRGHEQYF
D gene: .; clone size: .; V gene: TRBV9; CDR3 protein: CASSVGVGEANTGELFF
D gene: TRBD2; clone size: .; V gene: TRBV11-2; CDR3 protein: CASSPGTGGPHEQFF
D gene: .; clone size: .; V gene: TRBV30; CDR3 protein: CAWSGAGMQYF
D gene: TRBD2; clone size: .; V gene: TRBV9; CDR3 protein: CASSVGLAGVLSTDTQYF
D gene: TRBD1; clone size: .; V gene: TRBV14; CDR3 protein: CASSPRQGAGEQYF
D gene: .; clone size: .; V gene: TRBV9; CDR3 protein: CASSLSQVMNTEAFF
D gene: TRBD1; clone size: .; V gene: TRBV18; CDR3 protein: CASSPDRDSPLHF
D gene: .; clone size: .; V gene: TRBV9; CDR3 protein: CASSVGLSNIQYF
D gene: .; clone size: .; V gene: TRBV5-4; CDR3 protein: CASSVVGRASYEQYF